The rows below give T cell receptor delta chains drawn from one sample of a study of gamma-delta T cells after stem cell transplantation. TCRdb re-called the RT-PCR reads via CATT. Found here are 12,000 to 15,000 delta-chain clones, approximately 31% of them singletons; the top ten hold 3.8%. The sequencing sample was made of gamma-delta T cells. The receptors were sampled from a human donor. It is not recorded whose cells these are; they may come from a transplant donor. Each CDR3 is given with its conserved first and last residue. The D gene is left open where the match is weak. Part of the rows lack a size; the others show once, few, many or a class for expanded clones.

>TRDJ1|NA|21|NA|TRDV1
TGTGCTCTTGGGGAATGTGCCTTGCGCACGGTGTACACACCGAGTACCGATAAACTCATCTTT
CALGECALRTVYTPSTDKLIF
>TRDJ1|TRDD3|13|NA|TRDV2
TGTGCCTGTGACGGGGATACGGCGGCTAAACTCATCTTT
CACDGDTAAKLIF
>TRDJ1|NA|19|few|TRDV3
TGTGCCTTTAGCCCCGGTCCCAACTATCTACTGGAGAACACCGATAAACTCATCTTT
CAFSPGPNYLLENTDKLIF
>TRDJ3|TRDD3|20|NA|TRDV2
TGTGCCTGTGACACCGGCTGGGGGTCATCCTCCTCCTGGGACACCCGACAGATGTTTTTC
CACDTGWGSSSSWDTRQMFF
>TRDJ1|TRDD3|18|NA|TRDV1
TGTGCTCTTGGGGAAGTTGGGATCTGGGGGATACGGCCCGATAAACTCATCTTT
CALGEVGIWGIRPDKLIF
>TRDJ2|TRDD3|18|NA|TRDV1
TGTGCTCTTGGGGAGGCCCTCCGGGGGATACGCGGGACAGCACAACTCTTCTTT
CALGEALRGIRGTAQLFF
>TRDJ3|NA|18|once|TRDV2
TGTGCCTGGGACACTGGAGGATACCTCTCCTGGGACACCCGACAGATGTTTTTC
CAWDTGGYLSWDTRQMFF
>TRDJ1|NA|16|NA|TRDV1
TGTGCTAGTGGGCCATCAAGGGGGGTTTACACCGATAAACTCATCTTT
CASGPSRGVYTDKLIF
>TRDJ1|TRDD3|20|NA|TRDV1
TGTGCTCTTGCAACTCTTACTGGGGGATACGTTGTTACCTACACCGATAAACTCATCTTT
CALATLTGGYVVTYTDKLIF
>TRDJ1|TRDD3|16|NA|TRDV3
TGTGCCTTCGTCCGTTTGGGGGAACGTGGCACCGATAAACTCATCTTT
CAFVRLGERGTDKLIF
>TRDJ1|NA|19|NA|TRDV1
TGTGCTATTGGGGAAAGCAACGGGGGGAGACCGGGTTACACCGATAAACTCATCTTT
CAIGESNGGRPGYTDKLIF
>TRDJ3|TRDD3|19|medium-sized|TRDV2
TGTGCCTGTGACATACTGGGGGATACGCGCTCCTGGGACACCCGACAGATGTTTTTC
CACDILGDTRSWDTRQMFF
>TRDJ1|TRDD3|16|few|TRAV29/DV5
TGTGCAGCAAGGGACTACCCACTGGGGGATAGACGTAAACTCATCTTT
CAARDYPLGDRRKLIF
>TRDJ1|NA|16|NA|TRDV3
TGTGCCTCGAACGCCCCTAGGGGGTTCCTGGGGGATAAACTCATCTTT
CASNAPRGFLGDKLIF
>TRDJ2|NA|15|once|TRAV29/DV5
TGTGCAGCAAGCCGGGGGGGAATACGGACAGCACAACTCTTCTTT
CAASRGGIRTAQLFF
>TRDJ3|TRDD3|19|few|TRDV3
TGTGCCACAGTACTGGGGGGCCCGTCTTGCTCCTGGGACACCCGACAGATGTTTTTC
CATVLGGPSCSWDTRQMFF
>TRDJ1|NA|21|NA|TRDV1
TGTGCTCTTGGGCTCACCGGCCTTCCTTTACTTGGGGGATTTGTAGCCGATAAACTCATCTTT
CALGLTGLPLLGGFVADKLIF
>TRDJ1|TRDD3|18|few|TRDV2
TGTGCCTGTGACACCGTGGCTGGGGGATACGAGGACACCGATAAACTCATCTTT
CACDTVAGGYEDTDKLIF
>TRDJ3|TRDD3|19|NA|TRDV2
TGTGCCTGTGACACCGGGACGACTGGGGGTCCCTGGGACACCCGACAGATGTTTTTC
CACDTGTTGGPWDTRQMFF
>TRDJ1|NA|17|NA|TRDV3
TGTGCCTTTACCTACCGTGGGAAGGGGGTTTACACCGATAAACTCATCTTT
CAFTYRGKGVYTDKLIF
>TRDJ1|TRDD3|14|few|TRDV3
TGTGCCTCTTTTAGAGGGGGATACACCGATAAACTCATCTTT
CASFRGGYTDKLIF